The clone carrying this T cell receptor beta chain is a singleton in its sample. These data come from a study of blood T cell repertoires in COVID-19. Study background: The analysed material was cDNA or gDNA that came from T cells, B-cell-depleted T cells, or PBMCs.

Per the study methods: Estimated nucleated cell counts came from reference gene primer amplification. Method: immunoSEQ multiplex PCR; TCRdb's copy keeps in-frame clones and lacks some. D and trimming come from the DNA, and the V and J calls and clone size come from that table. This sample yields 52,000 or so clones, of which just over 85% are seen a single time; 28% belongs to the top ten. The CDR3 extends over 15 amino acids. The V gene end was trimmed by 5 bases and the J gene end by 8 bases; junction bases not matched to a gene: 8. Germline CDR1 is MNHNY and CDR2 is SVGAGI (reference sequence). The receptor's source is a human donor in a cohort sampled during active COVID-19. Sequencing input: peripheral blood. The chain recombines TRBV6-6 with TRBJ1-4; the match to TRBD1 covers 10 bases. The CDR3 reads CASSPRDRGGEKLFF. The CDR3 DNA is TGTGCCAGCAGTCCCCGGGACAGGGGAGGAGAAAAACTGTTTTTT.